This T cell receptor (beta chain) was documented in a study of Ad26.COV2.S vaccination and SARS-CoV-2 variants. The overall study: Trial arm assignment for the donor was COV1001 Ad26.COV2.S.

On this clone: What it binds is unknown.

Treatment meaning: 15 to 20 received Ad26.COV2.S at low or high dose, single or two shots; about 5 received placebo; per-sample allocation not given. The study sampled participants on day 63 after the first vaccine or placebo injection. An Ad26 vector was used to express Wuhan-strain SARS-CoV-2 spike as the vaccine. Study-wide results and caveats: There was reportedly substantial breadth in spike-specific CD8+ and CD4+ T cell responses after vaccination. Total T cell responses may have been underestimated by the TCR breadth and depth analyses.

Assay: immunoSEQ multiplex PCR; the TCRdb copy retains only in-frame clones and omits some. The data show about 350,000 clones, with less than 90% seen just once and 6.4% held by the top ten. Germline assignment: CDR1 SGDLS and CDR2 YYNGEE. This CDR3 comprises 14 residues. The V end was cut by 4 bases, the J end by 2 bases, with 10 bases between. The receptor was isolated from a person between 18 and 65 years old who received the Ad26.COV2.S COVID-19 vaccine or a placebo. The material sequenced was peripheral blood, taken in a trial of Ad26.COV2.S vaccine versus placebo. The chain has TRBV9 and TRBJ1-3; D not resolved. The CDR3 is CASSPRVAGNTIYF. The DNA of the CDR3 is TGTGCCAGCAGCCCCCGGGTCGCTGGAAACACCATATATTTT.